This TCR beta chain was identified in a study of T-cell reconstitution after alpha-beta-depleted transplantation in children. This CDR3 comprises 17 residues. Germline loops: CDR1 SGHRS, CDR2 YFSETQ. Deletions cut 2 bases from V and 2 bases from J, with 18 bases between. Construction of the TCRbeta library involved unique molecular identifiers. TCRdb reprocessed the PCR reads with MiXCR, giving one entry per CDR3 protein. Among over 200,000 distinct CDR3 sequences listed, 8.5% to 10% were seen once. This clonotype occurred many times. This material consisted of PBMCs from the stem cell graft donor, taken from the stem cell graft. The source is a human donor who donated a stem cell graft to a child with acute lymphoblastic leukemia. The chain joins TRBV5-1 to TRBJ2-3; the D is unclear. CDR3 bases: TGCGCCAGCAGCTTAAGGTTTACTGACCAGGCCACAGATACGCAGTATTTT. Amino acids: CASSLRFTDQATDTQYF.